This note documents a single T cell receptor beta chain sequence. What it binds is not known. This sample stems from a study of cytomegalovirus exposure and HLA in healthy donors. Study-wide findings and caveats: Later findings reportedly placed an Asian-associated ancestry cluster below the roughly 670-donor mean for N-insertions. Researchers reported in a later analysis that common viral pathogens appeared linked to several top clusters. TCR beta V segments were, for the most part, productive about 87% or about 30% of the time in an earlier analysis. In vitro assays verified that three CMV-associated chains recognized CMV antigens specifically.

The primer mix had 60 Vbeta and 13 Jbeta primers. Data came from immunoSEQ multiplex PCR; TCRdb stores just in-frame clones and leaves some out. The sample has 85,000 to 100,000 clones; around 83% are singletons. The germline V gene has CDR1 SGHRS and CDR2 YFSETQ. V lost 5 bases and J lost 6; bases outside the gene matches: 8. This CDR3 region has 16 residues. This sequence was found in a female donor in good health and CMV-seropositive. Sequencing was done on a sample of PBMCs. This rearrangement joins TRBV5-1 to TRBJ2-1; 13 positions agree with TRBD2. Written as DNA, the CDR3 is TGCGCCAGCAGAACCCCCACTAGCGGGGGGGGCAATGAGCAGTTCTTC. It is translated as CASRTPTSGGGNEQFF.